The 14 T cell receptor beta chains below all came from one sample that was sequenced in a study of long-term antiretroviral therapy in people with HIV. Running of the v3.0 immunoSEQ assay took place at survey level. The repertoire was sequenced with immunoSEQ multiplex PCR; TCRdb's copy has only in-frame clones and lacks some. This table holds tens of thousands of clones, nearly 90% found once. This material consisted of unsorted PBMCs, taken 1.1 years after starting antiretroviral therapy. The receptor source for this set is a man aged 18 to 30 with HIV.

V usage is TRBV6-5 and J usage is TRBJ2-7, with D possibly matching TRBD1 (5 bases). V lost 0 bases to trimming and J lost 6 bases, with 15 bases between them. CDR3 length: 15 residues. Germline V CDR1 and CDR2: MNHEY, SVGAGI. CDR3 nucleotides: TGTGCCAGCAGTTACTCAGGGGTATCAAAGGCCGAGCAGTACTTC. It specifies CASSYSGVSKAEQYF.

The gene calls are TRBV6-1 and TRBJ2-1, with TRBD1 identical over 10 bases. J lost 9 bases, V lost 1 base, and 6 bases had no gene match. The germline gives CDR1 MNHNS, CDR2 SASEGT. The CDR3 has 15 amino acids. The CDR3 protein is CASSEVGQGTGEQFF. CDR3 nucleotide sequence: TGTGCCAGCAGTGAAGTGGGACAGGGGACAGGTGAGCAGTTCTTC.

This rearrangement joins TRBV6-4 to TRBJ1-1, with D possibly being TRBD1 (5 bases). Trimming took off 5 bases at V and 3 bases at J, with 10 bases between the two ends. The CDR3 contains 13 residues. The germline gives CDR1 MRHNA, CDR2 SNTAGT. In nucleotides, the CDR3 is TGTGCCAGCAGTATAGAACAGGACACTGAAGCTTTCTTT. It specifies CASSIEQDTEAFF.

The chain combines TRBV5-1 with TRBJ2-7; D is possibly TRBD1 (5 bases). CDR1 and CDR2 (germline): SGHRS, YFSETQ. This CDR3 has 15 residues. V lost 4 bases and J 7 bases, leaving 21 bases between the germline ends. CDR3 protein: CASSDPAQATWEQYF. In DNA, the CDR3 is TGCGCCAGCAGCGATCCGGCACAGGCGACCTGGGAGCAGTACTTC.

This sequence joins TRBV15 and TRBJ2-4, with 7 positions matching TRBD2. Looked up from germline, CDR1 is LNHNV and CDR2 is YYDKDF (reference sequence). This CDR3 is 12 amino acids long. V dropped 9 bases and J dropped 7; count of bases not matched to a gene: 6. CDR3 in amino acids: CATEAGTNIQYF. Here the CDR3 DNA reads TGTGCCACTGAAGCGGGAACGAACATTCAGTACTTC.

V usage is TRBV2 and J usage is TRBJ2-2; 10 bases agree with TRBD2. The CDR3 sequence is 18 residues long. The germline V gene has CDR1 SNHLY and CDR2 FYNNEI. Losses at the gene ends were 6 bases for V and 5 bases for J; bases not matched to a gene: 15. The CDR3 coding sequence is TGTGCCAGCAGGGGGGACGGCCGTAGCGGGAGGCGGACCGGGGAGCTGTTTTTT. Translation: CASRGDGRSGRRTGELFF.

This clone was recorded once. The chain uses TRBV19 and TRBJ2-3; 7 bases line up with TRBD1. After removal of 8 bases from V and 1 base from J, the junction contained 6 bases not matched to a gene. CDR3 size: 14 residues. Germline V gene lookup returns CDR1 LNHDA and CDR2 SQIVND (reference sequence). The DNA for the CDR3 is TGTGCCAGTTGGCCGGGACAGCGCACAGATACGCAGTATTTT. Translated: CASWPGQRTDTQYF. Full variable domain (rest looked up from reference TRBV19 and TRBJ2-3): DGGITQSPKYLFRKEGQNVTLSCEQNLNHDAMYWYRQDPGQGLRLIYYSQIVNDFQKGDIAEGYSVSREKKESFPLTVTSAQKNPTAFYLCASWPGQRTDTQYFGPGTRLTVL.

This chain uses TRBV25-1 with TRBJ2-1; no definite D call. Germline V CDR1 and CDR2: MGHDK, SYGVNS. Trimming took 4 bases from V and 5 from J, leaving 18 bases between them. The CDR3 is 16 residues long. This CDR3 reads CASSVTAQRYDNEQFF. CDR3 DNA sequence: TGTGCCAGCAGTGTTACAGCACAGCGATACGACAATGAGCAGTTCTTC.

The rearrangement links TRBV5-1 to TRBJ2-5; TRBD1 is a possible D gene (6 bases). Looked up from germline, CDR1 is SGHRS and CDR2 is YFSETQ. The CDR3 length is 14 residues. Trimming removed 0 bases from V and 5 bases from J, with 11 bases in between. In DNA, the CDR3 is TGCGCCAGCAGCTTGGCCCCAGGGGTCGAGACCCAGTACTTC. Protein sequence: CASSLAPGVETQYF.

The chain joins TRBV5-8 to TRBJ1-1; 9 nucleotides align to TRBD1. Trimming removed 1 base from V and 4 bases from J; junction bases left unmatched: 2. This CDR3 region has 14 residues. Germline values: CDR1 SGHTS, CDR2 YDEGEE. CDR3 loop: CASSLRDRATEAFF. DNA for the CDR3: TGTGCCAGCAGCTTGCGGGACAGGGCCACTGAAGCTTTCTTT.

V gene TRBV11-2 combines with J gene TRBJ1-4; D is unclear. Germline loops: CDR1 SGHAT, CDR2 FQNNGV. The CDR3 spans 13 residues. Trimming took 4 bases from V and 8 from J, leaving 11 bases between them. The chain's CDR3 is CASSYSSGEKLFF. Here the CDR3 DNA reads TGTGCCAGCAGCTACTCTAGCGGGGAAAAACTGTTTTTT. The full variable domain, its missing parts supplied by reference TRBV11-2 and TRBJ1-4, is EAGVAQSPRYKIIEKRQSVAFWCNPISGHATLYWYQQILGQGPKLLIQFQNNGVVDDSQLPKDRFSAERLKGVDSTLKIQPAKLEDSAVYLCASSYSSGEKLFFGSGTQLSVL.

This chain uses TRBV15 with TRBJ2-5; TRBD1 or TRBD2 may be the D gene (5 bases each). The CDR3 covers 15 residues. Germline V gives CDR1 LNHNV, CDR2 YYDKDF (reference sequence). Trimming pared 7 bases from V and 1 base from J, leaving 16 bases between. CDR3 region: CATNLGPELQETQYF. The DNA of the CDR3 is TGTGCCACCAACTTGGGACCTGAACTCCAAGAGACCCAGTACTTC.

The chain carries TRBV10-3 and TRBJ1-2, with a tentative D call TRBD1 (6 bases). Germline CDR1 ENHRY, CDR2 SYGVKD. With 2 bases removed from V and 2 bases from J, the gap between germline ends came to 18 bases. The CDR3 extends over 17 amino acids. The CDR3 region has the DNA TGTGCCATCAGTGAGCCGAAAGTGGCAGGGGTCAACTATGGCTACACCTTC. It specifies CAISEPKVAGVNYGYTF.

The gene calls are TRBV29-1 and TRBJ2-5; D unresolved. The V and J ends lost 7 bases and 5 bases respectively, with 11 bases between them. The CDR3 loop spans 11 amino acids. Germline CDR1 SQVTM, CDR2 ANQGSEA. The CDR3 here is CSAATYETQYF. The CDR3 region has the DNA TGCAGCGCGGCGACATACGAGACCCAGTACTTC.